This T cell receptor beta chain was documented in a study of identical twins. Only healthy Caucasians were included as donors. V was clipped by 5 bases and J by 1 base; unmatched bases: 11. The CDR3 runs 18 residues. Germline V gene sequence: CDR1 SGHAT, CDR2 FQDESV (reference sequence). In TCRdb, the 5' RACE reads were re-called with MiXCR into one record per CDR3 protein. Here the sample spans about 490,000 distinct CDR3 sequences, roughly 15% being singletons. This sample also appeared in a second study, on yellow fever vaccine responses in identical twins. That source adds: A vaccine T cell response that seemed partly convergent and partly personalized was reported in twins.

This clonotype was sampled from a woman between 18 and 29 years old in good health. Sequencing was done on a sample of CD4+ T cells sorted from blood. The chain employs TRBV11-1 and TRBJ2-1; 10 bases are shared with TRBD2. This CDR3 reads CASSPGLALAGSYNEQFF. The CDR3 nucleotides are TGTGCCAGCAGCCCTGGTTTAGCACTAGCGGGGTCCTACAATGAGCAGTTCTTC.